The T cell receptor beta chain described here comes from a study of CD8 T cells in Susac syndrome. The authors reverse transcribed roughly 0.5 to 1 ug RNA with random hexamers. The CDR3 of TCR beta was amplified by immunoSEQ multiplex PCR across 54 Vbeta and 13 Jbeta. TCRdb re-called the immunoSEQ multiplex PCR reads with MiXCR, one entry per CDR3 protein. The sample consists of some 300,000 distinct CDR3 sequences, over 75% of them appearing once. Material: CD8+ T cells from PBMCs. The clonotype comes from a human donor with multiple sclerosis.

CDR3 sequence: CATSDLRGGEQYF. The DNA of the CDR3 is TGTGCCACCAGTGATTTGCGCGGGGGCGAGCAGTACTTC. This chain uses TRBV24-1 with TRBJ2-7; TRBD2 matches 7 bases. CDR3 length equals 13 residues. Germline CDR1 is KGHDR and CDR2 is SFDVKD. Losses at the gene ends were 0 bases for V and 6 bases for J; bases not matched to a gene: 1.